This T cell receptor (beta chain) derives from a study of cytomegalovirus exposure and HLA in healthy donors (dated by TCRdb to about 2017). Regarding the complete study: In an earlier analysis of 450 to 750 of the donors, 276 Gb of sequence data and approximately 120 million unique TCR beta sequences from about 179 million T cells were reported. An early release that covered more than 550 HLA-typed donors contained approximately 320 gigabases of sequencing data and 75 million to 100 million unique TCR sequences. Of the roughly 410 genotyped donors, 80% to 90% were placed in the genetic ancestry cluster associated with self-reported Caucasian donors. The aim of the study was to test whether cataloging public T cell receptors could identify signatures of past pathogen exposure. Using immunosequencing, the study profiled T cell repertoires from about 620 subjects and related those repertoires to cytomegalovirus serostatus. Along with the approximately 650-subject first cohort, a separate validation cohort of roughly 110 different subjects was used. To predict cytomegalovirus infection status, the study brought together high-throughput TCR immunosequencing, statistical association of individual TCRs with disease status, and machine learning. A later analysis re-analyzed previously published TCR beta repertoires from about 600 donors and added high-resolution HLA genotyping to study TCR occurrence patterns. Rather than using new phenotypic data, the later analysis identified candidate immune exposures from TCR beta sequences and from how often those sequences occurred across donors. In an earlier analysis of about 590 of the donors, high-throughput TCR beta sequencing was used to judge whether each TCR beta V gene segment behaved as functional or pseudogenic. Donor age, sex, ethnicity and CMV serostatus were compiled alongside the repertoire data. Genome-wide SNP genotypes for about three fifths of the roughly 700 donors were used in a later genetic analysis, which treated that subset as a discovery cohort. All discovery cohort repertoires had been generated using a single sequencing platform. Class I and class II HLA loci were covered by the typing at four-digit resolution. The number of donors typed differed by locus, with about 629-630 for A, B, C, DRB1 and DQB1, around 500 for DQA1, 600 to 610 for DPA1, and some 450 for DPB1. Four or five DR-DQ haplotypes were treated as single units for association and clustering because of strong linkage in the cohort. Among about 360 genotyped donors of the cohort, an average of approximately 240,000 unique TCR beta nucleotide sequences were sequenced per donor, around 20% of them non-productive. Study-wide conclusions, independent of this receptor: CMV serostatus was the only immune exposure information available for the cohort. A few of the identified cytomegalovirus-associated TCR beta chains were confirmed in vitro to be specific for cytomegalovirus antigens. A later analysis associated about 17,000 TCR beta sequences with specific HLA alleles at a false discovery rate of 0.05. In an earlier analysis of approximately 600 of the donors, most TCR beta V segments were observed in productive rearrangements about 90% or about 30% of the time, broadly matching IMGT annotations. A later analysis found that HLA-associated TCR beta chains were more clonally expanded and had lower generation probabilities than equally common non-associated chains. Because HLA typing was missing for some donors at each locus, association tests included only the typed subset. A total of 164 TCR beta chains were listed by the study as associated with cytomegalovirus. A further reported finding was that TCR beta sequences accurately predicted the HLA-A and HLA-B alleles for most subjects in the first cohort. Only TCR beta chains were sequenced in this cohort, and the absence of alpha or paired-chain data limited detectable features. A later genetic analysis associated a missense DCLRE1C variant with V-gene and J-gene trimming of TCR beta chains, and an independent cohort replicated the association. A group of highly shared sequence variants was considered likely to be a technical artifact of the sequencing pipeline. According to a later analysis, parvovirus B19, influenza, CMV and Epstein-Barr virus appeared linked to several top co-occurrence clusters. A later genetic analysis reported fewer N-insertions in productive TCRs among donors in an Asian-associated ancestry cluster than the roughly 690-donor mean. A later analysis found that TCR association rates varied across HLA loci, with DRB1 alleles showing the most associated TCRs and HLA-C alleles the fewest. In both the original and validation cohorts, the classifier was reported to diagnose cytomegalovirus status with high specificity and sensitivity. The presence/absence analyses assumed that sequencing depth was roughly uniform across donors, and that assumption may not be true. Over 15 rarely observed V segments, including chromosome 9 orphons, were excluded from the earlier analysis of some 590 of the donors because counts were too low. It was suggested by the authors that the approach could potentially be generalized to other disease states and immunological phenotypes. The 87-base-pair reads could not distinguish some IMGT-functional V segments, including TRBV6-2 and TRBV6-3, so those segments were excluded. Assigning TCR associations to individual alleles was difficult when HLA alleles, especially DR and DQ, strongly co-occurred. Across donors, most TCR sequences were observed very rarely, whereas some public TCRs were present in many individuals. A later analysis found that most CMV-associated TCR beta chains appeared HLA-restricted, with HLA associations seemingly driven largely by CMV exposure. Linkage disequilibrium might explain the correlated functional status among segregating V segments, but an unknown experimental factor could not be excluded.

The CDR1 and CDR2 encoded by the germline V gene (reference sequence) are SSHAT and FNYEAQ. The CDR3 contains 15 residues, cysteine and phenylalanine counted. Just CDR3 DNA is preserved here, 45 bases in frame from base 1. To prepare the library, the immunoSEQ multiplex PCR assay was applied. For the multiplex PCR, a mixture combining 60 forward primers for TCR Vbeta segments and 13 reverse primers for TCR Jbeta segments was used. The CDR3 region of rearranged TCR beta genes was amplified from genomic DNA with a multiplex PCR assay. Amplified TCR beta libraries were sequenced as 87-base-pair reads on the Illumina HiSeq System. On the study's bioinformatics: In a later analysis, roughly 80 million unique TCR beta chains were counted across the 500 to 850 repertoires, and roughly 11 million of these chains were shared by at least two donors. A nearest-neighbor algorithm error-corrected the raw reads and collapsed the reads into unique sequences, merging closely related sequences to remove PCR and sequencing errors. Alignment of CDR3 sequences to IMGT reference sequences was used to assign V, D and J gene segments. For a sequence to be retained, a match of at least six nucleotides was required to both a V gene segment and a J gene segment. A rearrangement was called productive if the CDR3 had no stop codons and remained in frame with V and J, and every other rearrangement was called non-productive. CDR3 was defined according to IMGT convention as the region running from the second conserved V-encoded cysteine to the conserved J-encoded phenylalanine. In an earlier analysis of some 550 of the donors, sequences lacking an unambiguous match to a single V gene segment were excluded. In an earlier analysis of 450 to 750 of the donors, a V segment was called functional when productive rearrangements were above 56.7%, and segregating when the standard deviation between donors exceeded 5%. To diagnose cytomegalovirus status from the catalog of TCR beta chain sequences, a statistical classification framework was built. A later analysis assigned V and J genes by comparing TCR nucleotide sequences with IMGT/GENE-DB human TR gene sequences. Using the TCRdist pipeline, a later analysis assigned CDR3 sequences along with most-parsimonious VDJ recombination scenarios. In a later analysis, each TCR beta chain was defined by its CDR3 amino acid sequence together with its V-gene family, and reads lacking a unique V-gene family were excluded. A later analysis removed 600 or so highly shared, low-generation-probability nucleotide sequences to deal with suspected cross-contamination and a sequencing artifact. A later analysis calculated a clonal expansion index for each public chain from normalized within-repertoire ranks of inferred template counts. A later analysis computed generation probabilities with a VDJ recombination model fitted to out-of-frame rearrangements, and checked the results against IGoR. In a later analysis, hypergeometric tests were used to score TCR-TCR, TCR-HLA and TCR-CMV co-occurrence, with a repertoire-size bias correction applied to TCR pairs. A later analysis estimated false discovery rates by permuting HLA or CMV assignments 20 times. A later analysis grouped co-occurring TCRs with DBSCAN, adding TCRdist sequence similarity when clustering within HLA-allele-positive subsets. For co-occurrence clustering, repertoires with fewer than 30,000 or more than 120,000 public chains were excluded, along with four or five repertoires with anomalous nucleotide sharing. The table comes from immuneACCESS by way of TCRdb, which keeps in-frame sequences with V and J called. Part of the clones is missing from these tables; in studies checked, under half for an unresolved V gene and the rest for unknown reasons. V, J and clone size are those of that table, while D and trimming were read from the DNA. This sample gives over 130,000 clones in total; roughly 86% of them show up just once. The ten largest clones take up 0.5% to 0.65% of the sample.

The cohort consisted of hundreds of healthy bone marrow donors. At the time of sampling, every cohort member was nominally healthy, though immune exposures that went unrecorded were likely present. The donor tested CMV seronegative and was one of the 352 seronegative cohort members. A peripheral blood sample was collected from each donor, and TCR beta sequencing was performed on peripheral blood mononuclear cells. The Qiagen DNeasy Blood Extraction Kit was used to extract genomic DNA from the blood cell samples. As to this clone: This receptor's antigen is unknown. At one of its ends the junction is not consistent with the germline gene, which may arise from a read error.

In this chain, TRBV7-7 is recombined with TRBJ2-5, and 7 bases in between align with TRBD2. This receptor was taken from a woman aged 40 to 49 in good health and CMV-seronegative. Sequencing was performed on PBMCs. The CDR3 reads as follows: CASSYGSGLRETQYF. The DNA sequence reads TGTGCTAGCAGCTATGGTAGCGGGCTGCGGGAGACCCAGTACTTC.